These T cell receptor beta chains were read from a single sample in a study of Ad26.COV2.S vaccination and SARS-CoV-2 variants. Generated by immunoSEQ multiplex PCR, the TCRdb table keeps only in-frame clones and is missing some. The sample carries some 410,000 clones, 92% recorded once. The specimen comprised peripheral blood, sampled in a trial of Ad26.COV2.S vaccine versus placebo. These receptors were collected from a person between 18 and 60 years old who received the Ad26.COV2.S COVID-19 vaccine or a placebo. Each CDR3 is given without its conserved first and last residue.

v_gene | CDR3aa
TRBV15 | ATSRAGEKLF
TRBV2 | ASSAEHLSGNTIY
TRBV2 | AGGQRQETQY
TRBV7-2 | ASSLAGQANLEAF
TRBV10-1 | ASSEPQRPDTGELF
TRBV24-1 | ATSDPLTGEDGNQPQH
TRBV28 | ASSPGWNTEAF
TRBV5-6 | ASSLINRDQETQY
TRBV28 | ASSSYYLSRDRDRAF
TRBV7-2 | ASSLVWAGGPGEQF
TRBV5-1 | ASSPLLQGANYGYT
TRBV7-9 | ASSLRAQGDGNYGYT
TRBV7-6 | ASSLAYDRVGTGELF
TRBV20-1 | SASYTGRQY
TRBV5-4 | ASSLEASGQY
TRBV7-9 | ASSLIGGPPNSYNEQF
TRBV6-5 | ASREMDRIYGYT
TRBV7-9 | ASNYIPPTGVTEAF
TRBV10-1 | ASSESADTQY
TRBV4-3 | ASSSPGKGNTEAF
TRBV7-2 | ASSVESGASTDTQY
TRBV6-5 | ASRQGFGSYEQY
TRBV5-1 | ASSSLAGGRDEQF
TRBV2 | ASSEGLARRETQY
TRBV27 | ASSLEGLKRHSPLH
TRBV5-1 | ASSLATGWNEQF
TRBV28 | ASRAGTGVRTEAF
TRBV27 | ASSLYEGSTNEKLF
TRBV6-2/TRBV6-3 | ASSRYPDTKQGGYGYT
TRBV3-1/TRBV3-2 | ASSQGPRVGTDTQY
TRBV14 | ASSPGQAVNTIY
TRBV12-3/TRBV12-4 | ASNLQGQETQY
TRBV6-5 | ASSYGANYEQY
TRBV6-2/TRBV6-3 | ASSYSQGGTLVGGELF
TRBV6-5 | ASSPSGVNTGELF
TRBV6-5 | ASTASGETQY
TRBV7-9 | ASRLLEAGQETQY
TRBV5-6 | ASSPGSGTQY
TRBV6-2/TRBV6-3 | ASSYSNSNEKLF
TRBV5-4 | ASSLSQTVLNEQF
TRBV7-8 | ASSPWTGGEKLF
TRBV30 | AWSGGRAYEQY
TRBV2 | ASTRQWGTATQY
TRBV4-3 | ASSQDLAGNTEAF
TRBV7-2 | ASSRDKGRETQY
TRBV3-1/TRBV3-2 | ASSLPGQGLNTEAF
TRBV5-8 | ASSIVGWGTDTQY
TRBV12-3/TRBV12-4 | ASSSGGRGYT
TRBV7-2 | ASSLQSVQRRVGDTQY
TRBV30 | ALGVSYEQY